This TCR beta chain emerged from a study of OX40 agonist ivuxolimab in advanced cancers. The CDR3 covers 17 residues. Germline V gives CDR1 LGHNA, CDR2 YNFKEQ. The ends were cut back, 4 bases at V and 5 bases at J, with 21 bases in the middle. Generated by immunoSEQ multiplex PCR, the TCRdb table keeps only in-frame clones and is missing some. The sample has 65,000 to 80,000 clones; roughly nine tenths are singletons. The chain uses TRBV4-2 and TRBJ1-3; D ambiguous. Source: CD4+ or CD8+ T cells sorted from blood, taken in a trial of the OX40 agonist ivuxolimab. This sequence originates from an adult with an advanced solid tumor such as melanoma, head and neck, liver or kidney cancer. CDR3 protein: CASSPQDVMRGRNTIYF. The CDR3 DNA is TGTGCCAGCAGCCCACAAGATGTAATGAGAGGAAGAAACACCATATATTTT.